Reported below is one TCR beta chain. Trimming pared 0 bases from V and 2 bases from J, leaving 9 bases between. Germline CDR1 and CDR2: SGHAT and FQNNGV. The CDR3 covers 15 residues. The sample originates from a study of blood T cell repertoires in COVID-19. Method: immunoSEQ multiplex PCR; TCRdb's copy keeps in-frame clones and lacks some. The sample shows around 150,000 clones, roughly 89% of them seen only once. The V call is TRBV11-2, the J call TRBJ2-3, with D perhaps TRBD1 (5 bases). The clonotype originates from a man aged 25 to 40 with COVID-19, enrolled during active disease. The sample was peripheral blood. The CDR3 is CASSLETGDTDTQYF. The CDR3 region has the DNA TGTGCCAGCAGCTTAGAAACAGGAGACACAGATACGCAGTATTTT.